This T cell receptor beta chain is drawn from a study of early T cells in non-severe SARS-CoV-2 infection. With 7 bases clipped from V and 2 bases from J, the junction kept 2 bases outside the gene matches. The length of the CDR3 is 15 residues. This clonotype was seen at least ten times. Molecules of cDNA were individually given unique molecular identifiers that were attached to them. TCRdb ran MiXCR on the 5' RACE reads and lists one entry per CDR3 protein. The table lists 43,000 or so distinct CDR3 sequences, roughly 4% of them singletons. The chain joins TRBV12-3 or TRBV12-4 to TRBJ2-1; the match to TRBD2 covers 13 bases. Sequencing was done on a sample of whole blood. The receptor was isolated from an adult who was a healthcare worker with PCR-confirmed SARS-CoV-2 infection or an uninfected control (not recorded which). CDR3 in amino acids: CASTGTSGTYNEQFF. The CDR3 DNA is TGTGCCAGCACGGGGACTAGCGGGACCTACAATGAGCAGTTCTTC.